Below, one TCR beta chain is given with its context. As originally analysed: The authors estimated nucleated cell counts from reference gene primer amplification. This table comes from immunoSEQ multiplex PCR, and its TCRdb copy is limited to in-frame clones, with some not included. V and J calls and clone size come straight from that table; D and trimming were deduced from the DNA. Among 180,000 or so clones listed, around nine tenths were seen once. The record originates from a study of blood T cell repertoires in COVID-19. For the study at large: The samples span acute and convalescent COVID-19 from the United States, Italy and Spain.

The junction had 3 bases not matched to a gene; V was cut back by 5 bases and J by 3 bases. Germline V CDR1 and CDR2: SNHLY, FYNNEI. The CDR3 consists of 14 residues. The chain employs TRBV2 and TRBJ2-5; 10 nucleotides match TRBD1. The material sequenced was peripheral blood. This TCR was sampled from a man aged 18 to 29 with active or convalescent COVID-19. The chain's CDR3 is CASSPGTGEETQYF. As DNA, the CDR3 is TGTGCCAGCAGTCCCGGGACAGGGGAAGAGACCCAGTACTTC. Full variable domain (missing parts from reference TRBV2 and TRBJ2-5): EPEVTQTPSHQVTQMGQEVILRCVPISNHLYFYWYRQILGQKVEFLVSFYNNEISEKSEIFDDQFSVERPDGSNFTLKIRSTKLEDSAMYFCASSPGTGEETQYFGPGTRLLVL.